This TCR beta chain was profiled in a study of T cell changes during pregnancy in multiple sclerosis. Germline V gene data show CDR1 as MNHEY and CDR2 as SMNVEV (reference sequence). Trimming removed 6 bases from V and 4 bases from J, with 6 bases in between. CDR3 size: 11 residues. The data were produced by immunoSEQ multiplex PCR, yet TCRdb's version contains in-frame clones alone and is incomplete. The top ten hold 0.75% of the sample, which has tens of thousands of clones, 90% to 95% seen once. This material consisted of peripheral blood, taken in the second trimester of pregnancy. The chain couples TRBV27 to TRBJ1-2; maybe TRBD1 (5 bases). The TCR originated in a female donor in good health, enrolled as a control in a pregnancy study. CDR3 DNA sequence: TGTGCCAGCAGGGGGGGCTATGGCTACACCTTC. As protein: CASRGGYGYTF.